These 7 T cell receptor beta chains were all obtained from the same sample, sequenced in a study of radiotherapy plus CTLA-4 blockade in lung cancer. Using immunoSEQ multiplex PCR, the repertoire was profiled, and TCRdb retains in-frame clones only, with some absent. Of some 43,000 clones in the sample, 82% were seen once. The specimen comprised peripheral blood, sampled from a patient treated with radiotherapy plus ipilimumab. The receptors were sampled from a human donor with non-small cell lung cancer who had stable disease on radiotherapy plus ipilimumab.

CDR3 sequence: CASSPPQGSGSYNEQFF. The CDR3 region has the DNA TGTGCCAGCTCACCACCTCAGGGCTCGGGCTCCTACAATGAGCAGTTCTTC. The rearrangement links TRBV18 to TRBJ2-1, with a weak D call TRBD1 (5 bases). V lost 0 bases and J lost 0, with 12 bases in between. CDR3 length equals 17 residues. CDR1 is KGHSH, CDR2 LQKENI, per germline.

This sequence joins TRBV11-2 and TRBJ2-7, with TRBD2 identical over 11 bases. The CDR3 loop spans 17 amino acids. CDR1 SGHAT and CDR2 FQNNGV come from the germline V gene. V lost 4 bases and J lost 5; bases outside the gene matches: 13. The CDR3 here is CASSYLLAGGGGDEQYF. Here the CDR3 DNA reads TGTGCCAGCAGCTATCTGCTAGCGGGAGGTGGGGGGGACGAGCAGTACTTC.

The chain links TRBV4-1 to TRBJ2-7, with unresolved D. The germline CDR1 and CDR2 sequences are MGHRA and YSYEKL. The CDR3 extends over 13 amino acids. Trimming took 4 bases from V and 6 from J, leaving 13 bases between them. The CDR3 coding sequence is TGCGCCAGCAGCCTCGCCCAGTTTGGCGAGCAGTACTTC. It is translated as CASSLAQFGEQYF.

J is TRBJ1-2 and V is TRBV6-5; 8 bases map to TRBD1. The V segment lost 6 bases and the J segment 8 bases; nucleotides outside the gene matches: 8. The germline gives CDR1 MNHEY, CDR2 SVGAGI. The CDR3 runs 13 residues. CDR3 loop: CASRRGTGGGYTF. For the CDR3, the DNA is TGTGCCAGCAGACGAGGGACAGGCGGAGGCTACACCTTC.

V usage is TRBV30 and J usage is TRBJ2-1; 7 positions match TRBD2. Germline loops: CDR1 GTSNPN, CDR2 SVGIG (reference sequence). The CDR3 is made up of 15 amino acids. Trimming took 4 bases from V and 6 from J; bases not matched to a gene: 12. The CDR3 DNA reads as TGTGCCTGGAACGTAGGACTAGTTATCCGCAATGAGCAGTTCTTC. Residues: CAWNVGLVIRNEQFF. The whole variable domain, filled in from reference TRBV30 and TRBJ2-1, reads SQTIHQWPATLVQPVGSPLSLECTVEGTSNPNLYWYRQAAGRGLQLLFYSVGIGQISSEVPQNLSASRPQDRQFILSSKKLLLSDSGFYLCAWNVGLVIRNEQFFGPGTRLTVL.

The chain has TRBV4-3 and TRBJ1-2; 9 bases line up with TRBD1. The junction had 24 bases not matched to a gene; V was cut back by 2 bases and J by 8 bases. CDR1 is LGHNA and CDR2 is YSLEER in the germline V gene. The CDR3 is made up of 20 amino acids. The CDR3 sequence: CASSQKLRRNPGQGVRGYTF. In DNA form, the CDR3 reads TGCGCCAGCAGCCAAAAACTACGGCGTAATCCGGGACAGGGTGTACGGGGCTACACCTTC.

This clone has more than one count but fewer than ten. As DNA, the CDR3 is TGTGCCAGCAGCCCTTCCAGGGGGGTTTTGAACACTGAAGCTTTCTTT. Encoded protein: CASSPSRGVLNTEAFF. This chain joins TRBV7-8 and TRBJ1-1, with TRBD1 matching over 7 bases. The CDR3 runs to 16 residues. The V segment lost 5 bases and the J segment 0 bases; nucleotides outside the gene matches: 9. The germline CDR1 and CDR2 sequences are SGHVS and FQNEAQ.